This T cell receptor beta chain came from a study of blood T cell repertoires in COVID-19. Overall study: COVID-19 samples from acute and convalescent phases originated in the United States, Italy and Spain. Sources were T cells, B-cell-depleted T cells, or PBMCs; the material itself was cDNA or gDNA.

Per the authors' pipeline: Researchers report that nucleated cell counts were estimated from reference gene primer amplification. Repertoires were generated with immunoSEQ multiplex PCR, while TCRdb's copy carries only in-frame clones and drops some. V and J calls and clone size are given by that table; D and trimming were obtained from the DNA. The repertoire holds about 210,000 clones, about 87% seen once, with approximately 6% in the top ten. This CDR3 comprises 15 residues. The V gene's germline CDR1 is MNHEY and CDR2 SVGAGI. With 2 bases removed from V and 4 bases from J, the gap between germline ends came to 14 bases.

The sample comprised peripheral blood. V usage is TRBV6-5 and J usage is TRBJ1-1; perhaps TRBD1 as D (5 bases). The receptor's source is a man between 60 and 70 years old who had recovered from COVID-19. CDR3 DNA sequence: TGTGCCAGCAGTTACCCGGGGACTTTGGGCACTGAAGCTTTCTTT. Residues: CASSYPGTLGTEAFF.